This is a list of T cell receptor beta chains from one sample in a study of chemoradiotherapy in HPV16-positive cancers. Using immunoSEQ multiplex PCR, the repertoire was profiled, and TCRdb retains in-frame clones only, with some absent. The sample consists of 25,000 to 30,000 clones, 85% to 95% of them appearing once. This specimen consisted of blood, obtained from a patient who underwent chemoradiotherapy. These receptors were obtained from a human donor with HPV-associated anogenital cancer. The CDR3 runs from the conserved cysteine through the conserved F or W. Each record gives: V gene, clone size, D gene, CDR3 length, J gene, CDR3 protein, CDR3 DNA. D genes are given only for firm matches. The size field is filled for only some rows; it gives once, few, many or a size class.

TRBV19	few	TRBD1	16	TRBJ1-1	CASSPLPDRGKTEAFF	TGTGCCAGTAGTCCCCTCCCGGACAGGGGGAAAACTGAAGCTTTCTTT
TRBV6-6	few	-	16	TRBJ1-4	CASSYSGDRANEKLFF	TGTGCCAGCAGTTACTCGGGCGACAGAGCGAATGAAAAACTGTTTTTT
TRBV30	-	-	15	TRBJ2-1	CAWSVGLARIDEQFF	TGTGCCTGGAGTGTAGGACTGGCCCGGATCGATGAGCAGTTCTTC
TRBV2	once	-	16	TRBJ1-5	CASRLHAETLNQPQHF	TGTGCCAGCAGACTCCACGCAGAGACGCTAAATCAGCCCCAGCATTTT
TRBV2	once	TRBD1	13	TRBJ2-5	CASRRTGEETQYF	TGTGCCAGCAGGCGGACAGGTGAAGAGACCCAGTACTTC
TRBV4-3	-	-	16	TRBJ2-7	CASSQDQNRALYEQYF	TGCGCCAGCAGCCAAGATCAGAACAGGGCCCTCTACGAGCAGTACTTC
TRBV6-5	-	-	15	TRBJ2-2	CASSYSTGNTGELFF	TGTGCCAGCAGTTACTCGACTGGGAACACCGGGGAGCTGTTTTTT
TRBV27	-	TRBD1	15	TRBJ1-1	CASSASDRVDTEAFF	TGTGCCAGCAGTGCATCCGACAGGGTTGACACTGAAGCTTTCTTT
TRBV7-9	-	TRBD1	15	TRBJ2-7	CASTPPPDRGYEQYF	TGTGCCAGCACCCCTCCCCCCGACAGGGGCTACGAGCAGTACTTC
TRBV28	-	-	16	TRBJ2-2	CASISIRSGNTGELFF	TGTGCCAGCATCTCGATCCGGAGCGGGAACACCGGGGAGCTGTTTTTT
TRBV5-1	-	-	15	TRBJ1-1	CASSQDSGGYTEAFF	TGCGCCAGCAGCCAAGACTCAGGAGGATACACTGAAGCTTTCTTT
TRBV19	-	-	13	TRBJ2-2	CASSQVSTGELFF	TGTGCCAGTAGCCAGGTGTCCACCGGGGAGCTGTTTTTT
TRBV5-1	-	-	15	TRBJ1-1	CASRGTVQGNTEAFF	TGCGCCAGCAGGGGAACCGTCCAGGGGAACACTGAAGCTTTCTTT
TRBV21-1	once	-	20	TRBJ2-7	CASSKSHAKNRQGYSYEQYF	TGTGCCAGCAGCAAAAGCCACGCCAAAAATCGACAGGGCTATTCCTACGAGCAGTACTTC
TRBV28	-	TRBD1	17	TRBJ1-5	CASSASRGPGDNQPQHF	TGTGCCAGCTCCGCCTCCAGGGGGCCAGGGGACAATCAGCCCCAGCATTTT
TRBV5-4	-	-	15	TRBJ2-7	CASSGINLRWGEQYF	TGTGCCAGCAGCGGTATCAATCTCCGATGGGGCGAGCAGTACTTC
TRBV18	-	-	14	TRBJ1-1	CASSPNGMNTEAFF	TGTGCCAGCTCACCCAACGGGATGAACACTGAAGCTTTCTTT
TRBV9	-	-	13	TRBJ2-2	CASSVGWAGELFF	TGTGCCAGCAGCGTAGGATGGGCCGGGGAGCTGTTTTTT
TRBV13	-	-	12	TRBJ2-1	CASSPEGDEQFF	TGTGCCAGCAGCCCAGAGGGGGATGAGCAGTTCTTC
TRBV14	-	-	13	TRBJ1-5	CASSQGMGQPQHF	TGTGCCAGCAGCCAGGGGATGGGTCAGCCCCAGCATTTT
TRBV29-1	-	-	17	TRBJ2-6	CSVEDLKSGTGANVLTF	TGCAGCGTTGAAGATCTTAAGTCGGGGACTGGGGCCAACGTCCTGACTTTC
TRBV5-1	-	TRBD2	16	TRBJ2-5	CASSYSGGSDQETQYF	TGCGCCAGCAGCTATAGCGGGGGGAGTGACCAAGAGACCCAGTACTTC
TRBV28	-	TRBD1	14	TRBJ1-2	CASSQGTGNYGYTF	TGTGCCAGCAGCCAGGGGACAGGCAACTATGGCTACACCTTC
TRBV27	-	-	12	TRBJ2-1	CASSSLYNEQFF	TGTGCCAGCAGTTCACTCTACAATGAGCAGTTCTTC
TRBV5-1	-	TRBD1	14	TRBJ1-3	CASSPGQGGNTIYF	TGCGCCAGCAGCCCAGGACAGGGGGGAAACACCATATATTTT
TRBV5-6	-	-	11	TRBJ2-5	CASSLGGTQYF	TGTGCCAGCAGCTTGGGAGGGACCCAGTACTTC
TRBV2	-	-	15	TRBJ1-2	CASRGDGAGVHGYTF	TGTGCCAGCAGGGGAGACGGGGCGGGAGTCCATGGCTACACCTTC
TRBV7-2	once	-	15	TRBJ1-2	CASSSYLGGEYGYTF	TGTGCCAGCAGCTCATACCTGGGGGGAGAATATGGCTACACCTTC
TRBV29-1	-	-	12	TRBJ2-2	CSVVTNTGELFF	TGCAGCGTTGTGACGAACACCGGGGAGCTGTTTTTT